This is a list of T cell receptor beta chains from one sample in a study of neurological immune-mediated disorders. TCRdb used MiXCR to reprocess the 5' RACE reads, holding one entry per CDR3 protein. The table lists around 53,000 distinct CDR3 sequences, roughly 8.4% of them singletons. Specimen: PBMCs. The receptors derive from a woman aged 40 to 55 in good health. CDR3s include the opening cysteine and the closing phenylalanine or tryptophan. A D gene is named only where the DNA matches it firmly. Some rows have no size entry. The others give once, few or many, or a class for an expanded clone.

CDR3nt | CDR3aa | abundance | j_gene | d_gene | v_gene
TGCGCCAGCAGCCAAGATGAGGGAGGGGTTGCCAAAAACATTCAGTACTTC | CASSQDEGGVAKNIQYF | many | TRBJ2-4 | TRBD2 | TRBV4-3
TGTGCCAGCAGCCCCGTCCTTAATTCACCCCTCCACTTT | CASSPVLNSPLHF | many | TRBJ1-6 | . | TRBV7-9
TGCAGCGTCAACGGCCTGGGTGGTTCCTACAATGAGCAGTTCTTC | CSVNGLGGSYNEQFF | many | TRBJ2-1 | . | TRBV29-1
TGTGCCAGCAGTTTACTGGCAGACACTGAAGCTTTCTTT | CASSLLADTEAFF | many | TRBJ1-1 | . | TRBV12-3/TRBV12-4
TGCGCCAGCACCGCCGACAGGGGAGGCGGATACACCTTC | CASTADRGGGYTF | . | TRBJ1-2 | TRBD1 | TRBV5-1
TGTGCCAGCAGTTACGGAGGGACAGGGAGCGCCGAGCAGTACTTC | CASSYGGTGSAEQYF | many | TRBJ2-7 | TRBD1 | TRBV6-2/TRBV6-3
TGTGCCAGCAGGTTCTCTCAGGGGAACTATGGCTACACCTTC | CASRFSQGNYGYTF | many | TRBJ1-2 | . | TRBV2
TGCGCCAGCAGTTTTTTTGAGGGACCTGAACGGTCATTT | CASSFFEGPERSF | many | TRBJ1-1 | . | TRBV5-1
TGTGCCAGCAGCAGAAGGACAGTGAACACTGAAGCTTTCTTT | CASSRRTVNTEAFF | many | TRBJ1-1 | . | TRBV5-8
TGTGCCAGCAGTGAATCTGGGTTCTATAATTCACCCCTCCACTTT | CASSESGFYNSPLHF | many | TRBJ1-6 | . | TRBV25-1
TGTGCCAGCAGCTTAATCGGTGGGAAGTCACCCCTCCACTTT | CASSLIGGKSPLHF | many | TRBJ1-6 | . | TRBV7-2
TGTGCCAGCAGTTATGGCGGGTACTCTGGAAACACCATATATTTT | CASSYGGYSGNTIYF | . | TRBJ1-3 | . | TRBV6-5
TGCAGTGTTGACAGGGGGCTAGAGACCCAGTACTTC | CSVDRGLETQYF | . | TRBJ2-5 | TRBD1 | TRBV20-1
TGTGCCAGCAGCGGACCGGGACAGGGCCCCTATGAGCAGTTCTTC | CASSGPGQGPYEQFF | many | TRBJ2-1 | TRBD1 | TRBV7-6
TGTGCCAGCAGCTTGAACAGGGGCGCCTTGGGCGAGCAGTACTTC | CASSLNRGALGEQYF | many | TRBJ2-7 | TRBD1 | TRBV5-5
TGTGCCATCAGTGGGACAGGGCCCGAGCAGTACTTC | CAISGTGPEQYF | many | TRBJ2-7 | TRBD1 | TRBV10-3
TGTGCCAGCAGCTCGGGACAGCTCACCGGGGAGCTGTTTTTT | CASSSGQLTGELFF | many | TRBJ2-2 | TRBD1 | TRBV7-2
TGCAGTGCCCTACTTTTCCAAAATCAGCCCCAGCATTTT | CSALLFQNQPQHF | many | TRBJ1-5 | . | TRBV20-1
TGCAGTGCGTCGGACAGGTGGTCAGCCATAGACGGGGAGCTGTTTTTT | CSASDRWSAIDGELFF | . | TRBJ2-2 | TRBD1 | TRBV20-1
TGCGCCAGCAGTCTGCCCGGGGGTAACACTGAAGCTTTCTTT | CASSLPGGNTEAFF | many | TRBJ1-1 | . | TRBV5-1
TGTGCCAGCAGCTTGGACAGGGGCAATGAGCAGTTCTTC | CASSLDRGNEQFF | many | TRBJ2-1 | TRBD1 | TRBV6-4
TGTGCCACCAGCAGAGATATTGGGGCTAACTATGGCTACACCTTC | CATSRDIGANYGYTF | many | TRBJ1-2 | . | TRBV15
TGTGCCAGCAGTTACGGACAGGGGAACACTGAAGCTTTCTTT | CASSYGQGNTEAFF | many | TRBJ1-1 | TRBD1 | TRBV6-5
TGTGCCAGCAGTGGTCCCGGGACACTGAACACTGAAGCTTTCTTT | CASSGPGTLNTEAFF | . | TRBJ1-1 | . | TRBV2
TGTGCCATCAGCTTGACAGATAGCAATCAGCCCCAGCATTTT | CAISLTDSNQPQHF | many | TRBJ1-5 | . | TRBV10-3
TGCGCCAACAGTCAATCGACAGCCACTAATGAAAAACTGTTTTTT | CANSQSTATNEKLFF | . | TRBJ1-4 | . | TRBV4-3
TGTGCCAGCGGGCAGGGGACCTTCTCCTACGAGCAGTACTTC | CASGQGTFSYEQYF | many | TRBJ2-7 | . | TRBV12-3/TRBV12-4
TGTGCCACCAGTGACCTTACGGGCCAGCCCCAGCATTTT | CATSDLTGQPQHF | many | TRBJ1-5 | . | TRBV24-1
TGTGCCAGCAGCCAAGATGGGGCTGAGGGAGACATTCAGTACTTC | CASSQDGAEGDIQYF | . | TRBJ2-4 | . | TRBV4-2
TGCGCCAGCAGCTCAAGACAGCTCCCTAGGGTGAACACTGAAGCTTTCTTT | CASSSRQLPRVNTEAFF | many | TRBJ1-1 | . | TRBV5-1
TGTGCCAGCTCGCCCAGGGAGGAACCCCTCCACTTT | CASSPREEPLHF | many | TRBJ1-6 | . | TRBV18
TGCGCCAGCAGCCAGCAGGGTAGTTCCTACGAGCAGTACTTC | CASSQQGSSYEQYF | many | TRBJ2-7 | . | TRBV5-1
TGTGTCAGCAGTTACGGGACAGCCCAAGAGACCCGGTACTTC | CVSSYGTAQETRYF | . | TRBJ2-5 | TRBD1 | TRBV6-5
TGTGCCAGCAGCTTGGCCTTAGGGGTCGGAGAGACCCAGTACTTC | CASSLALGVGETQYF | many | TRBJ2-5 | . | TRBV7-9
TGTGCCACCAGCAGATCAATAGCGGGCTATGGAAGTGAGCAGTTCTTC | CATSRSIAGYGSEQFF | many | TRBJ2-1 | TRBD2 | TRBV15
TGTGCCAGCAGCGACACAGATACGCAGTATTTT | CASSDTDTQYF | many | TRBJ2-3 | . | TRBV9